These 30 T cell receptor beta chains were sequenced from one sample in a study of blood T cell repertoires in COVID-19. This table comes from immunoSEQ multiplex PCR, and its TCRdb copy is limited to in-frame clones, with some not included. The repertoire holds 150,000 to 200,000 clones, with around 83% as singletons. Sequencing used peripheral blood. The receptors here all came from a woman in her 70s who had recovered from COVID-19.

The rearrangement links TRBV3-1 (or the pseudogene TRBV3-2) to TRBJ2-1, with 11 bases aligning to TRBD2. CDR3 length equals 17 residues. Germline V gene sequence: CDR1 LGHDT, CDR2 YNNKEL (reference sequence). J lost 4 bases, V lost 4 bases, and 9 bases had no gene match. CDR3 amino acids: CASSPQVGLAAYNEQFF. CDR3 in DNA: TGTGCCAGCAGCCCGCAGGTGGGACTAGCGGCGTACAATGAGCAGTTCTTC.

The chain uses TRBV7-3 and TRBJ2-2; 10 bases agree with TRBD1. V gave up 1 base and J gave up 7 bases; unmatched junction bases: 6. Germline CDR1 reads SGHTA; CDR2 reads FQGTGA. The CDR3 contains 16 residues. Here the CDR3 DNA reads TGTGCCAGCAGCTTAAGACAGGGGGCGCTGAGCGGGGAGCTGTTTTTT. Residues: CASSLRQGALSGELFF.

V gene TRBV28 combines with J gene TRBJ2-7; 9 bases align to TRBD1. The V segment lost 6 bases and the J segment 3 bases; nucleotides outside the gene matches: 6. CDR3 length: 14 residues. CDR1 MDHEN and CDR2 SYDVKM come from the germline V gene. In DNA, the CDR3 is TGTGCCAGCAGGCCCGGGACAGGGCTCTACGAGCAGTACTTC. This sequence encodes CASRPGTGLYEQYF.

The chain uses TRBV9 and TRBJ2-1; TRBD1 might be the D (5 bases). This CDR3 contains 16 residues. V lost 3 bases to trimming and J lost 9 bases, with 22 bases between them. Germline V gene lookup returns CDR1 SGDLS and CDR2 YYNGEE. The CDR3 sequence is CASSATGQGFLREQFF. The CDR3 DNA follows: TGTGCCAGCAGCGCTACCGGACAAGGATTTCTCCGTGAGCAGTTCTTC.

The chain couples TRBV12-5 to TRBJ1-2, with a tentative D call TRBD1 (5 bases). CDR1 and CDR2 (germline): LGHNT, FRNRAP. This CDR3 comprises 13 residues. V was cut by 6 bases and J by 3 bases, with 11 bases left in between. The CDR3 coding sequence is TGTGCTAGTGGCCAGCGGGGGTACTATGGCTACACCTTC. It yields the protein CASGQRGYYGYTF.

The V gene is TRBV4-1, the J gene TRBJ2-5; possibly TRBD2 for D (5 bases). The V and J ends lost 1 base and 0 bases respectively, with 12 bases between them. Germline values: CDR1 MGHRA, CDR2 YSYEKL. The CDR3 has 16 residues. The CDR3 DNA sequence: TGCGCCAGCAGCCAAGGACCTCGGGGTTACCAAGAGACCCAGTACTTC. Residues: CASSQGPRGYQETQYF.

The J gene is TRBJ1-2, the V gene TRBV2; D not certain. V lost 1 base to trimming and J lost 0 bases, with 6 bases between them. In germline, CDR1 is SNHLY, CDR2 FYNNEI. There are 14 residues in the CDR3. The CDR3 is CASSEGGTNYGYTF. For the CDR3, the DNA is TGTGCCAGCAGTGAAGGAGGGACTAACTATGGCTACACCTTC.

The chain is built from TRBV18 and TRBJ1-5; TRBD1 matches at 8 bases. This CDR3 region has 16 residues. Germline values: CDR1 KGHSH, CDR2 LQKENI. The V segment lost 2 bases and the J segment 7 bases; nucleotides outside the gene matches: 10. CDR3 amino acids: CASSPRAGGLGQPQHF. CDR3 nucleotide sequence: TGTGCCAGCTCACCAAGGGCAGGGGGCTTGGGCCAGCCCCAGCATTTT. The entire variable domain, with the rest obtained from reference TRBV18 and TRBJ1-5, is as follows: NAGVMQNPRHLVRRRGQEARLRCSPMKGHSHVYWYRQLPEEGLKFMVYLQKENIIDESGMPKERFSAEFPKEGPSILRIQQVVRGDSAAYFCASSPRAGGLGQPQHFGDGTRLSIL.

The J gene is TRBJ1-1, the V gene TRBV27, with 8 bases identical to TRBD1. Trimming took 6 bases from V and 7 from J; bases not matched to a gene: 7. CDR1 is MNHEY and CDR2 is SMNVEV in the germline V gene (reference sequence). The length of the CDR3 is 13 residues. This CDR3 is CASRPGQGGEAFF. The CDR3 DNA is TGTGCCAGCAGACCCGGACAGGGCGGTGAAGCTTTCTTT.

This clone came up once. The chain combines TRBV4-1 with TRBJ1-5; 7 bases are a match to TRBD1. With V trimmed by 3 bases and J by 3 bases, 5 bases remained unmatched. The germline gives CDR1 MGHRA, CDR2 YSYEKL. The CDR3 runs 15 residues. The CDR3 is CASSHRDSINQPQHF. As DNA, the CDR3 is TGCGCCAGCAGCCACCGGGACAGCATCAATCAGCCCCAGCATTTT.

The chain recombines TRBV5-1 with TRBJ1-4, with a possible D match to TRBD1 (5 bases). In germline, CDR1 is SGHRS, CDR2 YFSETQ. The CDR3 runs to 13 residues. V lost 4 bases, J lost 8 bases, and 12 bases lay in between. The CDR3 region has the DNA TGCGCCAGCAGCCATGGACACGGAGAAAAACTGTTTTTT. Amino acids: CASSHGHGEKLFF.

The chain carries TRBV7-3 and TRBJ2-5; D might be TRBD2 (7 bases). Germline V CDR1 and CDR2: SGHTA, FQGTGA. The V end was cut by 6 bases, the J end by 5 bases, with 13 bases between. The CDR3 is made up of 13 amino acids. CDR3 in amino acids: CASRGGAEETQYF. The CDR3 region has the DNA TGTGCCAGCAGGGGGGGGGCGGAGGAGACCCAGTACTTC.

This chain links TRBV19 with TRBJ2-6, with D perhaps matching TRBD2 (6 bases). Germline CDR1 is LNHDA and CDR2 is SQIVND (reference sequence). The V and J ends lost 3 bases and 4 bases respectively, with 16 bases between them. The CDR3 contains 17 residues. CDR3 nucleotide sequence: TGTGCCAGTAGTATGTGGGTGGCGGGGTCCGGGGCCAACGTCCTGACTTTC. Amino acids: CASSMWVAGSGANVLTF.

The rearrangement links TRBV19 to TRBJ2-5, with TRBD1 matching 8 bases. The CDR3 totals 15 residues. Germline trimming cut 5 bases from V and 5 bases from J; bases unmatched to any gene: 10. Germline CDR1 is LNHDA and CDR2 is SQIVND (reference sequence). This CDR3 reads CASSANSGGGETQYF. For the CDR3, the DNA is TGTGCCAGTAGTGCAAATTCAGGGGGCGGTGAGACCCAGTACTTC.

This clone was counted a few times. The gene calls are TRBV10-1 and TRBJ2-7; D might be TRBD1 (5 bases). The germline V gene encodes CDR1 WNHNN and CDR2 SYGVQD (reference sequence). The CDR3 is 15 residues long. V was clipped by 0 bases and J by 6 bases, with 15 bases between them. The CDR3 protein is CASSESSTQVSEQYF. CDR3 sequence (DNA): TGCGCCAGCAGTGAGTCGAGCACACAGGTATCCGAGCAGTACTTC.

This chain joins TRBV29-1 and TRBJ2-1; D is unclear. The V end was cut by 5 bases, the J end by 2 bases, with 10 bases between. The CDR3 sequence is 13 residues long. Germline-derived CDR1 and CDR2 are SQVTM and ANQGSEA. The CDR3 DNA reads as TGCAGCGTTTTTTCCCCCACCTACAATGAGCAGTTCTTC. Amino acid sequence: CSVFSPTYNEQFF.

The chain is built from TRBV2 and TRBJ1-6; D gene uncertain. CDR1 and CDR2 (germline): SNHLY, FYNNEI. Trimming cost V 4 bases and J 13 bases, with 17 bases left between them. The CDR3 totals 14 residues. The CDR3 sequence: CASSAGTAVSPLHF. As DNA, the CDR3 is TGTGCCAGCAGTGCAGGAACGGCCGTCTCTCCCCTCCACTTT.

This clone was observed once. The V and J genes are TRBV12-5 and TRBJ1-5, with D possibly matching TRBD1 (5 bases). Germline assignment: CDR1 LGHNT and CDR2 FRNRAP. V gave up 1 base and J gave up 7 bases, with 8 bases separating them. The CDR3 length is 13 residues. The CDR3 nucleotides read TGTGCTAGTGGTTTGGGGGGCGGCCAGCCCCAGCATTTT. It encodes CASGLGGGQPQHF.

This clone appeared once. The rearrangement uses TRBV18 and TRBJ1-3; no clear D. V lost 3 bases, J lost 4 bases, and 10 bases lay in between. Germline V gene data show CDR1 as KGHSH and CDR2 as LQKENI. This CDR3 has 14 amino acids. The CDR3 sequence: CASSPQSGGNTIYF. The CDR3 nucleotides read TGTGCCAGCTCACCTCAATCGGGGGGAAACACCATATATTTT.

The rearrangement uses TRBV11-1 and TRBJ1-1; 7 bases align to TRBD1. There are 12 residues in the CDR3. The germline V gene has CDR1 SGHAT and CDR2 FQDESV (reference sequence). Trimming removed 5 bases from V and 11 bases from J; junction bases left unmatched: 8. The CDR3 DNA is TGTGCCAGCAGCCTAACCCAGGGGGTGGCTTTCTTT. Its protein is CASSLTQGVAFF.

The chain recombines TRBV24-1 with TRBJ2-5, with 7 bases matching TRBD1. Germline lookup yields CDR1 KGHDR and CDR2 SFDVKD. With 5 bases clipped from V and 1 base from J, the junction kept 6 bases outside the gene matches. This CDR3 is 15 amino acids long. The CDR3 loop reads CATSALDRAQETQYF. Written as DNA, the CDR3 is TGTGCCACCAGTGCCCTCGACAGGGCCCAAGAGACCCAGTACTTC.

The J gene is TRBJ2-1, the V gene TRBV5-1, with D possibly matching TRBD1 (5 bases). V dropped 4 bases and J dropped 2 bases, with 13 bases sitting between them. The CDR3 is 15 residues long. Per the germline V gene, CDR1 is SGHRS and CDR2 is YFSETQ. CDR3 in amino acids: CASSQRRTPYNEQFF. CDR3 bases: TGCGCCAGCAGCCAGAGACGGACACCCTACAATGAGCAGTTCTTC.

This chain links TRBV10-3 with TRBJ1-3; possibly TRBD1 for D (6 bases). This CDR3 spans 15 amino acids. Germline V lookup: CDR1 ENHRY, CDR2 SYGVKD. V was trimmed by 4 bases and J by 4 bases, leaving 14 bases between them. CDR3 protein: CAISVDRITGNTIYF. CDR3 sequence (DNA): TGTGCCATCAGTGTAGACAGGATCACCGGAAACACCATATATTTT.

This clone appeared once. The chain couples TRBV27 to TRBJ1-4; possibly TRBD1 for D (6 bases). Looked up from germline, CDR1 is MNHEY and CDR2 is SMNVEV (reference sequence). The CDR3 is made up of 14 amino acids. V lost 5 bases and J 10 bases, leaving 17 bases between the germline ends. Here the CDR3 reads CASSPRQDQVKLFF. CDR3 DNA sequence: TGTGCCAGCAGTCCCCGACAGGATCAAGTAAAACTGTTTTTT.

The chain has TRBV5-6 and TRBJ2-2, with 8 bases matching TRBD2. V lost 0 bases to trimming and J lost 6 bases; unmatched junction nucleotides: 10. CDR3 length equals 17 residues. Per germline, CDR1 SGHDT and CDR2 YYEEEE. CDR3 bases: TGTGCCAGCAGCTTGGGGCGGGAGGCCCCTTGGGCCGGGGAGCTGTTTTTT. It specifies CASSLGREAPWAGELFF.

The genes are TRBV25-1 and TRBJ1-1; D perhaps matches TRBD1 (5 bases). The CDR3 length is 14 residues. Trimming stripped 1 base from V and 5 bases from J, with 11 bases between. Germline assignment: CDR1 MGHDK and CDR2 SYGVNS. The chain's CDR3 is CASSELGGDTEAFF. In DNA form, the CDR3 reads TGTGCCAGCAGTGAATTGGGGGGGGATACTGAAGCTTTCTTT.

The chain uses TRBV7-9 and TRBJ2-3, with 8 bases fitting TRBD1. The germline CDR1 and CDR2 sequences are SEHNR and FQNEAQ (reference sequence). CDR3 length: 15 residues. V lost 3 bases and J lost 6; bases outside the gene matches: 8. In DNA form, the CDR3 reads TGTGCCAGCAGCTTGCCAGGGGGCTTTTCGGATACGCAGTATTTT. Its translation: CASSLPGGFSDTQYF.

This clone was observed a few times. The chain recombines TRBV5-8 with TRBJ1-2; 8 nucleotides match TRBD1. The CDR3 runs to 15 residues. The trim removed 0 bases at V and 3 bases at J, leaving 4 bases unmatched. In germline, CDR1 is SGHTS, CDR2 YDEGEE. The CDR3 region is CASSLGTGLYYGYTF. The CDR3 DNA reads TGTGCCAGCAGCTTGGGGACAGGGTTATACTATGGCTACACCTTC.

The chain couples TRBV27 to TRBJ1-2; 12 nucleotides line up with TRBD1. With V trimmed by 6 bases and J by 8 bases, 7 bases remained unmatched. From germline, CDR1 is MNHEY and CDR2 SMNVEV (reference sequence). The CDR3 totals 14 residues. The CDR3 reads CASSPGTGGRGYTF. The DNA for the CDR3 is TGTGCCAGCAGCCCCGGGACAGGGGGCAGGGGCTACACCTTC.

The chain couples TRBV4-1 to TRBJ2-4, with 15 bases fitting TRBD2. The ends lost 4 bases at V and 0 bases at J; junction bases unmatched: 4. CDR1 is MGHRA and CDR2 is YSYEKL in the germline V gene. CDR3 length: 18 amino acids. CDR3 nucleotides: TGCGCCAGCAGCCCGGGACTAGCGGGGGGAGAAGCCAAAAACATTCAGTACTTC. Translating gives CASSPGLAGGEAKNIQYF.